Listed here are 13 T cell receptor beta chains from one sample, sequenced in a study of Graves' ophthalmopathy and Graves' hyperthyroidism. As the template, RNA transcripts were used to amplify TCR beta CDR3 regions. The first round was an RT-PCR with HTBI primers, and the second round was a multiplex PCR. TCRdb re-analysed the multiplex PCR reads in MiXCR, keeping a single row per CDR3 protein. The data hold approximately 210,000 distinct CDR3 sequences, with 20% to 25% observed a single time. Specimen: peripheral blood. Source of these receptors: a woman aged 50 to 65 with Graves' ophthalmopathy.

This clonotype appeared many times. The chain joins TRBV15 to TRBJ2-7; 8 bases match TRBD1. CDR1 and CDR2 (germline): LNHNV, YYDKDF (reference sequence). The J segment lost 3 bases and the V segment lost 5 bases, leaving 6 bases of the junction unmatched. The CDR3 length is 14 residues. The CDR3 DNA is TGTGCCACCAGCCACGGACAGGGTGACTACGAGCAGTACTTC. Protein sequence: CATSHGQGDYEQYF.

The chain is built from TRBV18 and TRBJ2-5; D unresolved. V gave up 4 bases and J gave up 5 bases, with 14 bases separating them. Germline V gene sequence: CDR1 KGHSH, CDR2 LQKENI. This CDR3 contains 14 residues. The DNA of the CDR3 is TGTGCCAGCTCACAGAACGCCAGAAGTGAGACCCAGTACTTC. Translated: CASSQNARSETQYF.

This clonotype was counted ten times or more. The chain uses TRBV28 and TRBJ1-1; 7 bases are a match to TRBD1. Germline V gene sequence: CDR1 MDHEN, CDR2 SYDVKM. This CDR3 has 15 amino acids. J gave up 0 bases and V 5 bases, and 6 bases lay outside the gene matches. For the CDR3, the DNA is TGTGCCAGCAGTCCCCCGGACAGGATGAACACTGAAGCTTTCTTT. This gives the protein CASSPPDRMNTEAFF.

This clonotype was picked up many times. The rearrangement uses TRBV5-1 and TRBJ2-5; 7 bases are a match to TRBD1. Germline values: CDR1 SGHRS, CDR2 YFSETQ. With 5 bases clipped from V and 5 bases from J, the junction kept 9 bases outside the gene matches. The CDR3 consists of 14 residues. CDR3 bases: TGCGCCAGCAGACGGGACAGTGGAATCGAGACCCAGTACTTC. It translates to CASRRDSGIETQYF.

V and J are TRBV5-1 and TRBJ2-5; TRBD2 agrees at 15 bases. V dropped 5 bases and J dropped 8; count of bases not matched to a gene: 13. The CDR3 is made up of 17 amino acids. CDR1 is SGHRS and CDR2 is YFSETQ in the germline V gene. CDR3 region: CASSHGRGLAGGQTQYF. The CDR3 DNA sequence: TGCGCCAGCAGTCATGGAAGGGGACTAGCGGGAGGACAAACCCAGTACTTC. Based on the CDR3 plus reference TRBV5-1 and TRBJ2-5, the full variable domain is KAGVTQTPRYLIKTRGQQVTLSCSPISGHRSVSWYQQTPGQGLQFLFEYFSETQRNKGNFPGRFSGRQFSNSRSEMNVSTLELGDSALYLCASSHGRGLAGGQTQYFGPGTRLLVL.

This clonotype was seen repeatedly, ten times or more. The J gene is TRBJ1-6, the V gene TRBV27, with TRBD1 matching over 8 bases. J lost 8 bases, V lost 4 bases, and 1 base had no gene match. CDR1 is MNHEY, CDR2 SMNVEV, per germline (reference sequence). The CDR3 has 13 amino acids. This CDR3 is CASSSGGYSPLHF. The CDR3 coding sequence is TGTGCCAGCAGTTCAGGGGGCTATTCACCCCTCCACTTT.

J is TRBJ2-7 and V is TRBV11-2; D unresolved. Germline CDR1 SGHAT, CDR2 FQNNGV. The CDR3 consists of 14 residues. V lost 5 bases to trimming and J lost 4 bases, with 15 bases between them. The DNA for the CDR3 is TGTGCCAGCAGCCCCCCTTTTGAGGCGTACGAGCAGTACTTC. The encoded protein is CASSPPFEAYEQYF.

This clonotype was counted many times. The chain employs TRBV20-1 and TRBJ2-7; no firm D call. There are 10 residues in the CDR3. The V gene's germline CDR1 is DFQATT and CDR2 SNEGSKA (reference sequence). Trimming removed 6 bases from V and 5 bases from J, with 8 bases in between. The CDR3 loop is CSAGIDEQYF. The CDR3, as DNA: TGCAGTGCAGGAATCGACGAGCAGTACTTC.

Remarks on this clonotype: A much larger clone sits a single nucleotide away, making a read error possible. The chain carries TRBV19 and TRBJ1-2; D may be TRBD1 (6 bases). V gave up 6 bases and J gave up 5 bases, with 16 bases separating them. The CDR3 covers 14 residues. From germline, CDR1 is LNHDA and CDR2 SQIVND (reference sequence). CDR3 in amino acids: CASRPLQGRYGYTF. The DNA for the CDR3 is TGTGCCAGTAGGCCTTTACAGGGAAGGTATGGCTACACCTTC.

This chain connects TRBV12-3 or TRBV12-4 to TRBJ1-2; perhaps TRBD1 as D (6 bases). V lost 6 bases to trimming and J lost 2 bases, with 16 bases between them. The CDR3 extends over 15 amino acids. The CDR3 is CASSLQGGPNYGYTF. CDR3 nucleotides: TGTGCCAGCAGCCTACAGGGAGGCCCCAACTATGGCTACACCTTC.

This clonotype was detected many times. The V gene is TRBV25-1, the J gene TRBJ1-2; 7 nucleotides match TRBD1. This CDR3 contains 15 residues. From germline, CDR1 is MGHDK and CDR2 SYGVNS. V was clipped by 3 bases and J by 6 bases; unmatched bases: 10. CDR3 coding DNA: TGTGCCAGCAGTGAGGTAGGCAGGGGGATGGATGGCTACACCTTC. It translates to CASSEVGRGMDGYTF.

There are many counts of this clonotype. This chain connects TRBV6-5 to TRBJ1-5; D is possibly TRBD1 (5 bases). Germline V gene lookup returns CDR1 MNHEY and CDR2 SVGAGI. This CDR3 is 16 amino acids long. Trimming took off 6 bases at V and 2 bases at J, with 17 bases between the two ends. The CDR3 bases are TGTGCCAGCAGACCGAACCCCGGGGCCGGCAATCAGCCCCAGCATTTT. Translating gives CASRPNPGAGNQPQHF.

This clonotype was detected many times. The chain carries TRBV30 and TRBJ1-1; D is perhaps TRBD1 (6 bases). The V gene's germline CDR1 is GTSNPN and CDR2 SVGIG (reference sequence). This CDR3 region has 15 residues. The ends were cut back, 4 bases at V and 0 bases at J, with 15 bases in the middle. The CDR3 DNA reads TGTGCCTGGACGGGGGCGGGACACCTGAACACTGAAGCTTTCTTT. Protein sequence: CAWTGAGHLNTEAFF.